This entry features one T cell receptor (beta chain) sequence. Its specificity is unknown. These data belong to a study of blood T cells in healthy people across ages. General study points: Relative to aged donors, long-lived donors carried more naive CD4+ cells and displayed higher diversity. Older age went with lower TCR beta diversity per million T cells, in a roughly linear way.

V trimming: 9 bases; J trimming: 6 bases; junction bases outside the gene matches: 13. This CDR3 comprises 15 residues. Per germline, CDR1 KGHDR and CDR2 SFDVKD. Together with a sample-barcoded 5' primer, a J-beta primer mix was included in a second PCR lasting roughly 6 to 12 cycles. Carrying 12 random nucleotides, a template-switch adaptor labeled each individual cDNA molecule. Samples each returned at least 3 million CDR3-containing paired-end reads. TCRdb independently ran MiXCR on the 5' RACE reads; one entry per CDR3 protein. This table has about 900,000 distinct CDR3 sequences, around 68% appearing once.

Sample: blood. The receptor's source is a man aged 30 to 39 in good health. The V and J genes are TRBV24-1 and TRBJ2-3; 8 bases map to TRBD2. The chain's CDR3 is CATLTTQAGEDTQYF. The CDR3 DNA follows: TGTGCCACCCTAACAACCCAAGCGGGAGAGGATACGCAGTATTTT.